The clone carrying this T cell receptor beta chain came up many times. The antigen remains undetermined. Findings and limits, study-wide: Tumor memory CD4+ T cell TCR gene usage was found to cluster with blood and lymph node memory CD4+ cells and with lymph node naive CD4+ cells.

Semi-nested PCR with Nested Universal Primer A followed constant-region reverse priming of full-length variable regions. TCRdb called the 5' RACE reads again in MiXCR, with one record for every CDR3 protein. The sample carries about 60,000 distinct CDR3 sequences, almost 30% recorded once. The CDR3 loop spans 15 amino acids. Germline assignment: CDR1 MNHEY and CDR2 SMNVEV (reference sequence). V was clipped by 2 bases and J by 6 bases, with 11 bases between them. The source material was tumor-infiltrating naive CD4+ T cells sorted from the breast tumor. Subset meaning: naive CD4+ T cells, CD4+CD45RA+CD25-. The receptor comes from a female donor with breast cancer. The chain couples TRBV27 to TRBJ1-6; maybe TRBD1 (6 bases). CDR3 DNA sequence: TGTGCCAGCAGTTTAACGACAGGTCGTAATTCACCCCTCCACTTT. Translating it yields CASSLTTGRNSPLHF.